A selection of T cell receptor beta chains follows, all from one sample in a study of blood T cell repertoires in COVID-19. Measured with immunoSEQ multiplex PCR; TCRdb has only the in-frame clones, and not every one. The sample lists 140,000 to 150,000 clones, roughly 78% occurring once. The sequencing sample was made of PBMCs or T cells enriched from blood (not recorded which). The receptor source for this set is a woman in her forties or fifties who had recovered from COVID-19. The CDR3 runs from the conserved cysteine through the conserved F or W. The D gene is left open where the match is weak. Only some rows state a clone size, as once, few, many or a class for expanded clones.

>.|TRBJ1-1|TRBV3-1/TRBV3-2|TRBD1
TGTGCCAGCAGGGCGACAGGGGAGAACACTGAAGCTTTCTTT
CASRATGENTEAFF
>.|TRBJ1-1|TRBV6-4|.
TGTGCCAGCAGTGAATCCGGCGTCGGGACTGAAGCTTTCTTT
CASSESGVGTEAFF
>.|TRBJ2-5|TRBV5-1|.
TGCGCCAGCACCTCAGGGACTCTCGGGGAGACCCAGTACTTC
CASTSGTLGETQYF
>.|TRBJ2-7|TRBV9|TRBD1
TGTGCCAGCAGCACGACAGGGTACGAGCAGTACTTC
CASSTTGYEQYF
>.|TRBJ1-2|TRBV7-9|.
TGTGCCAGCAGCTACGAGTATGGCTACACCTTC
CASSYEYGYTF
>.|TRBJ2-2|TRBV2|.
TGTGCCAGCAGTGCCCAGGGTAACACCGGGGAGCTGTTTTTT
CASSAQGNTGELFF
>many|TRBJ2-1|TRBV5-1|TRBD1
TGCGCCAGCAGCTTGGATGGGACAGGGAACAATGAGCAGTTCTTC
CASSLDGTGNNEQFF
>.|TRBJ1-3|TRBV19|.
TGTGCCACAAACCCCGGACACCTAAACCCCTCTGGAAACACCATATATTTT
CATNPGHLNPSGNTIYF
>.|TRBJ1-4|TRBV18|.
TGTGCCAGCTCACCCCCCATTCGCGGTGAAAAACTGTTTTTT
CASSPPIRGEKLFF
>.|TRBJ1-5|TRBV6-5|.
TGTGCCTCCTGCGCGGGCGTAAGCAATCAGCCCCAGCATTTT
CASCAGVSNQPQHF